One and the same sample provided the 25 T cell receptor beta chains below, sequenced in a study of cytomegalovirus exposure and HLA in healthy donors. The PCR was carried out with 60 Vbeta primers and 13 Jbeta primers. Some clones are missing from TCRdb's copy, which holds only in-frame ones; the method was immunoSEQ multiplex PCR. Of about 37,000 clones listed, roughly 80% were seen once; the top ten hold about 10%. Sequenced material: PBMCs. These receptors were taken from a woman between 40 and 50 years old in good health and CMV-seronegative.

This chain uses TRBV7-9 with TRBJ1-1; D might be TRBD1 (5 bases). The CDR3 contains 13 residues. The V end lost 8 bases, the J end lost 1 base, and 11 bases lay between the germline ends. CDR1 and CDR2 (germline): SEHNR, FQNEAQ (reference sequence). The CDR3 DNA follows: TGTGCCAGCTCAAGACAGACGAACACTGAAGCTTTCTTT. Encoded protein: CASSRQTNTEAFF. The whole variable domain, filled in from reference TRBV7-9 and TRBJ1-1, reads DTGVSQNPRHKITKRGQNVTFRCDPISEHNRLYWYRQTLGQGPEFLTYFQNEAQLEKSRLLSDRFSAERPKGSFSTLEIQRTEQGDSAMYLCASSRQTNTEAFFGQGTRLTVV.

The rearrangement uses TRBV9 and TRBJ2-1; 8 nucleotides match TRBD1. V was clipped by 0 bases and J by 7 bases; unmatched bases: 9. Germline V gene sequence: CDR1 SGDLS, CDR2 YYNGEE. The CDR3 has 16 amino acids. The CDR3 reads CASSVAGQGAINEQFF. The CDR3 nucleotides read TGTGCCAGCAGCGTAGCTGGGCAGGGGGCGATAAATGAGCAGTTCTTC.

The V call is TRBV9, the J call TRBJ2-1; 8 positions match TRBD1. The CDR3 is made up of 16 amino acids. The V segment lost 4 bases and the J segment 1 base; nucleotides outside the gene matches: 7. The germline gives CDR1 SGDLS, CDR2 YYNGEE. Here the CDR3 reads CASSLTGDSSYNEQFF. The CDR3 bases are TGTGCCAGCAGCTTGACAGGGGATAGTTCCTACAATGAGCAGTTCTTC.

CDR3 in amino acids: CASSPLAPYEQYF. The DNA of the CDR3 is TGTGCCAGCAGCCCCCTTGCGCCCTACGAGCAGTACTTC. V gene TRBV7-9 combines with J gene TRBJ2-7; D gene ambiguous. With 5 bases removed from V and 2 bases from J, the gap between germline ends came to 10 bases. CDR1 and CDR2 from the germline V gene are SEHNR and FQNEAQ (reference sequence). The length of the CDR3 is 13 residues.

The V and J genes are TRBV5-6 and TRBJ1-5; unclear D gene. V dropped 5 bases and J dropped 4 bases, with 7 bases sitting between them. Germline values: CDR1 SGHDT, CDR2 YYEEEE. This CDR3 comprises 12 residues. The CDR3, as DNA: TGTGCCAGCAGTCTATCTAATCAGCCCCAGCATTTT. Its protein is CASSLSNQPQHF.

This clone was seen more than once but under ten times. The chain has TRBV5-6 and TRBJ1-4; D not certain. Germline V lookup: CDR1 SGHDT, CDR2 YYEEEE. This CDR3 contains 14 residues. Trimming cost V 5 bases and J 6 bases, with 14 bases left between them. This CDR3 reads CASSGLNRDEKLFF. The CDR3 DNA follows: TGTGCCAGCAGTGGTCTAAATCGGGATGAAAAACTGTTTTTT. Looking up the rest from reference TRBV5-6 and TRBJ1-4 gives the full variable domain: DAGVTQSPTHLIKTRGQQVTLRCSPKSGHDTVSWYQQALGQGPQFIFQYYEEEERQRGNFPDRFSGHQFPNYSSELNVNALLLGDSALYLCASSGLNRDEKLFFGSGTQLSVL.

The chain recombines TRBV4-1 with TRBJ2-2; 9 nucleotides align to TRBD2. Germline-derived CDR1 and CDR2 are MGHRA and YSYEKL. The CDR3 is made up of 16 amino acids. Trimming at V came to 0 bases and at J to 6 bases, leaving 5 bases not matched to a gene. CDR3 protein: CASSQEGLAVPGELFF. As DNA, the CDR3 is TGCGCCAGCAGCCAAGAGGGACTAGCAGTTCCCGGGGAGCTGTTTTTT.

This clone was observed a single time. The chain has TRBV7-2 and TRBJ2-2, with TRBD1 as a possible D gene (6 bases). Trimming removed 5 bases from V and 5 bases from J, with 18 bases in between. Per germline, CDR1 SGHTA and CDR2 FQGNSA. This CDR3 spans 16 amino acids. CDR3 nucleotides: TGTGCCAGCAGCCTAGGACGCAGGGGAGAAACCGGGGAGCTGTTTTTT. Translation gives CASSLGRRGETGELFF.

This clone is a singleton in its sample. The genes are TRBV7-9 and TRBJ1-6, with 9 bases matching TRBD1. CDR1 and CDR2 (germline): SEHNR, FQNEAQ (reference sequence). With 5 bases clipped from V and 5 bases from J, the junction kept 7 bases outside the gene matches. The CDR3 extends over 16 amino acids. The CDR3 is CASSRIRTGDNSPLHF. The CDR3 nucleotides read TGTGCCAGCAGCAGGATCAGGACAGGGGATAATTCACCCCTCCACTTT.

CDR3 DNA sequence: TGTGCCAGCAGTTCCGGGACAGGAACACTGGAAGCTTTCTTT. This sequence encodes CASSSGTGTLEAFF. The J gene is TRBJ1-1, the V gene TRBV6-5; 8 bases match TRBD1. Germline values: CDR1 MNHEY, CDR2 SVGAGI. V dropped 4 bases and J dropped 8; count of bases not matched to a gene: 9. The CDR3 runs to 14 residues.

This clone was seen a few times. The chain combines TRBV28 with TRBJ2-3; a possible D gene is TRBD2 (5 bases). Germline CDR1 is MDHEN and CDR2 is SYDVKM. The CDR3 runs 15 residues. With 6 bases removed from V and 4 bases from J, the gap between germline ends came to 17 bases. CDR3 nucleotide sequence: TGTGCCAGCAGCCCGGACTCCCTCGGAGCAGATACGCAGTATTTT. This encodes CASSPDSLGADTQYF.

The rearrangement links TRBV5-4 to TRBJ2-3, with TRBD2 identical over 8 bases. The trim removed 8 bases at V and 0 bases at J, leaving 8 bases unmatched. Germline CDR1 and CDR2: SGHNT and YYREEE (reference sequence). The CDR3 is 15 residues long. The DNA of the CDR3 is TGTGCCAGTCATAGCGGGGCTTCTAGCACAGATACGCAGTATTTT. As protein: CASHSGASSTDTQYF.

This clone was detected only a few times. The chain employs TRBV7-9 and TRBJ2-2; 8 bases map to TRBD2. The CDR3 is 17 residues long. Germline V gives CDR1 SEHNR, CDR2 FQNEAQ (reference sequence). With V trimmed by 0 bases and J by 2 bases, 5 bases remained unmatched. The CDR3 region has the DNA TGTGCCAGCAGCTTAGCACTAGCGGTGAGAAACACCGGGGAGCTGTTTTTT. It codes for CASSLALAVRNTGELFF.

This chain uses TRBV7-2 with TRBJ1-3, with no clear D. The V gene lost 1 base and the J gene lost 4 bases, with 8 bases spanning the gap. The CDR3 contains 14 residues. Germline CDR1 reads SGHTA; CDR2 reads FQGNSA. The CDR3 nucleotides read TGTGCCAGCAGCTTAGAAGCCCCCGGAAACACCATATATTTT. Protein: CASSLEAPGNTIYF.

The genes are TRBV9 and TRBJ2-5; D gene unclear. From germline, CDR1 is SGDLS and CDR2 YYNGEE. This CDR3 is built from 14 residues. With 4 bases removed from V and 5 bases from J, the gap between germline ends came to 15 bases. The CDR3 sequence is CASSKDWSRETQYF. The CDR3 bases are TGTGCCAGCAGCAAAGACTGGTCCCGGGAGACCCAGTACTTC.

The rearrangement joins TRBV9 to TRBJ2-3, with 7 bases that match TRBD1. CDR3 size: 16 residues. J gave up 0 bases and V 1 base, and 5 bases lay outside the gene matches. CDR1 is SGDLS, CDR2 YYNGEE, per germline. CDR3 amino acids: CASSVSGQLSTDTQYF. The CDR3 DNA follows: TGTGCCAGCAGCGTATCGGGACAGCTAAGCACAGATACGCAGTATTTT. Full variable domain (outside the CDR3, taken from reference TRBV9 and TRBJ2-3): DSGVTQTPKHLITATGQRVTLRCSPRSGDLSVYWYQQSLDQGLQFLIQYYNGEERAKGNILERFSAQQFPDLHSELNLSSLELGDSALYFCASSVSGQLSTDTQYFGPGTRLTVL.

This rearrangement joins TRBV7-2 to TRBJ2-7; a weak D match, TRBD2 (5 bases). Germline V CDR1 and CDR2: SGHTA, FQGNSA. Trimming took off 5 bases at V and 2 bases at J, with 10 bases between the two ends. This CDR3 has 13 residues. CDR3 sequence (DNA): TGTGCCAGCAGCCGGGATCCTACCTACGAGCAGTACTTC. Translating it yields CASSRDPTYEQYF.

The chain carries TRBV7-9 and TRBJ2-1; perhaps TRBD2 as D (7 bases). Trimming removed 2 bases at V and 8 bases at J, with 16 bases between. The germline gives CDR1 SEHNR, CDR2 FQNEAQ (reference sequence). This CDR3 comprises 15 residues. CDR3 DNA: TGTGCCAGCAGCTTATCAGATCGGGGGGCGCATGAGCAGTTCTTC. Protein product: CASSLSDRGAHEQFF.

This rearrangement joins TRBV11-1 to TRBJ1-2, with D unresolved. The CDR3 contains 14 residues. CDR1 is SGHAT and CDR2 is FQDESV in the germline V gene (reference sequence). With 3 bases removed from V and 4 bases from J, the gap between germline ends came to 12 bases. Written as DNA, the CDR3 is TGTGCCAGCAGCTTGTCCAGGCTCGGCTATGGCTACACCTTC. It specifies CASSLSRLGYGYTF.

The gene calls are TRBV7-9 and TRBJ2-5; a possible D gene is TRBD2 (6 bases). In germline, CDR1 is SEHNR, CDR2 FQNEAQ (reference sequence). There are 14 residues in the CDR3. Trimming removed 0 bases from V and 2 bases from J, with 7 bases in between. The CDR3 region is CASSLAGGQETQYF. The CDR3 DNA sequence: TGTGCCAGCAGCTTAGCGGGGGGACAAGAGACCCAGTACTTC.

The V and J genes are TRBV27 and TRBJ2-5; D perhaps matches TRBD2 (5 bases). V shed 0 bases and J shed 5 bases, with 10 bases lying between them. The CDR3 length is 14 residues. Germline values: CDR1 MNHEY, CDR2 SMNVEV (reference sequence). CDR3: CASSLSRGWETQYF. For the CDR3, the DNA is TGTGCCAGCAGTTTATCTCGGGGTTGGGAGACCCAGTACTTC.

This chain connects TRBV28 to TRBJ1-2; TRBD1 agrees at 8 bases. Germline loops: CDR1 MDHEN, CDR2 SYDVKM. J lost 5 bases, V lost 3 bases, and 5 bases had no gene match. The CDR3 spans 14 residues. The CDR3 reads CASSLAGGYYGYTF. CDR3 DNA: TGTGCCAGCAGTTTGGCAGGGGGCTATTATGGCTACACCTTC.

The CDR3 sequence: CASSFAGFGEQYF. CDR3 DNA sequence: TGTGCCAGCAGCTTCGCAGGGTTCGGGGAGCAGTACTTC. V is TRBV7-8 and J is TRBJ2-7, with D maybe TRBD1 (5 bases). In germline, CDR1 is SGHVS, CDR2 FQNEAQ. CDR3 length equals 13 residues. V lost 3 bases, J lost 7 bases, and 13 bases lay in between.

The chain couples TRBV2 to TRBJ2-5, with 8 bases matching TRBD1. V was clipped by 4 bases and J by 3 bases; unmatched bases: 7. Germline loops: CDR1 SNHLY, CDR2 FYNNEI. CDR3 length equals 15 residues. In nucleotides, the CDR3 is TGTGCCAGCAGTGCCCAGGGGGCTCGAGAAGAGACCCAGTACTTC. Its translation: CASSAQGAREETQYF.

The chain carries TRBV5-6 and TRBJ1-2; tentative D call: TRBD1 (5 bases). Deletions cut 1 base from V and 0 bases from J, with 10 bases between. Per germline, CDR1 SGHDT and CDR2 YYEEEE. The CDR3 runs to 15 residues. As DNA, the CDR3 is TGTGCCAGCAGCTTGCAAGGCAGGGCTAACTATGGCTACACCTTC. Translation: CASSLQGRANYGYTF.